This entry describes one T cell receptor (beta chain). Its antigen is as yet unknown. This sample is drawn from a study of cytomegalovirus exposure and HLA in healthy donors. 13 Jbeta primers and 60 Vbeta primers were used for the PCR. Produced via immunoSEQ multiplex PCR; TCRdb's table is partial and in-frame only. The sample consists of 200,000 to 250,000 clones, more than 70% of them appearing once. Germline V lookup: CDR1 WNHNN, CDR2 SYGVQD (reference sequence). After removal of 8 bases from V and 0 bases from J, the junction contained 2 bases not matched to a gene. The CDR3 has 15 amino acids. Study-wide points: Sequencing artifact likely explains a cluster of highly shared sequence variants. The analysis excluded some indistinguishable V segments, including TRBV6-2 and TRBV6-3.

The V and J genes are TRBV10-1 and TRBJ2-1, with 12 positions matching TRBD2. This clonotype originated in a human donor in good health. What was sequenced was PBMCs. CDR3 sequence reads: CASSSGRASYNEQFF. CDR3 sequence (DNA): TGCGCCAGCTCTAGCGGGAGGGCCTCCTACAATGAGCAGTTCTTC.